This paragraph covers one T cell receptor beta chain sequence. The data were taken from a study of T cell changes during pregnancy in multiple sclerosis. TCRdb keeps only in-frame clones here, not all; method: immunoSEQ multiplex PCR. The sample includes about 100,000 clones, 94% of them seen just once. This TCR came from a female donor with multiple sclerosis, enrolled in a pregnancy study. Specimen: peripheral blood, collected before pregnancy.

CDR3 protein: CASSLRGGFYQETQYF. The CDR3 DNA is TGCGCCAGCAGCCTCCGTGGCGGGTTCTACCAAGAGACCCAGTACTTC. The chain joins TRBV5-1 to TRBJ2-5; weak D call: TRBD2 (5 bases). The V end was cut by 4 bases, the J end by 0 bases, with 16 bases between. The CDR3 is made up of 16 amino acids. Germline V CDR1 and CDR2: SGHRS, YFSETQ.